This record concerns one TCR beta chain sequence. The data stem from a study of blood T cell repertoires in COVID-19. Germline-derived CDR1 and CDR2 are SGHTA and FQGNSA. The CDR3 loop spans 12 amino acids. Trimming shortened V by 7 bases and J by 5 bases, and 11 bases separated the two germline ends. Using immunoSEQ multiplex PCR, the repertoire was profiled, and TCRdb retains in-frame clones only, with some absent. In the table there are some 60,000 clones, around 83% of which are singletons. This chain uses TRBV7-2 with TRBJ2-5; D is ambiguous. This TCR came from a middle-aged man with COVID-19, enrolled during active disease. Sequenced: peripheral blood. CDR3 residues: CASTPPYETQYF. CDR3 nucleotide sequence: TGTGCCAGCACCCCCCCCTATGAGACCCAGTACTTC.